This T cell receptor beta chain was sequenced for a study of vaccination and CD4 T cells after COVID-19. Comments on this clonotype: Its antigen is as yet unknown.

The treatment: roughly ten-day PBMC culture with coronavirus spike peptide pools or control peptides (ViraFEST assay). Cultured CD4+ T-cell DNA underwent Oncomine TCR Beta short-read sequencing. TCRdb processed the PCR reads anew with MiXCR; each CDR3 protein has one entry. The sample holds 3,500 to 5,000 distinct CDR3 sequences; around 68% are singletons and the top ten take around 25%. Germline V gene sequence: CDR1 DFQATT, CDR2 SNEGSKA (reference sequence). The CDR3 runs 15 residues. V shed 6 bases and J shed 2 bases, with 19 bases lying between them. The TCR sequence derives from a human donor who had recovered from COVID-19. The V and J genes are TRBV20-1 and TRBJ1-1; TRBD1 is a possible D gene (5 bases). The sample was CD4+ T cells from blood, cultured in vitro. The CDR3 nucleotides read TGCAGTGCGTATAGGATGGGGCAGATCAACACTGAAGCTTTCTTT. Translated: CSAYRMGQINTEAFF.